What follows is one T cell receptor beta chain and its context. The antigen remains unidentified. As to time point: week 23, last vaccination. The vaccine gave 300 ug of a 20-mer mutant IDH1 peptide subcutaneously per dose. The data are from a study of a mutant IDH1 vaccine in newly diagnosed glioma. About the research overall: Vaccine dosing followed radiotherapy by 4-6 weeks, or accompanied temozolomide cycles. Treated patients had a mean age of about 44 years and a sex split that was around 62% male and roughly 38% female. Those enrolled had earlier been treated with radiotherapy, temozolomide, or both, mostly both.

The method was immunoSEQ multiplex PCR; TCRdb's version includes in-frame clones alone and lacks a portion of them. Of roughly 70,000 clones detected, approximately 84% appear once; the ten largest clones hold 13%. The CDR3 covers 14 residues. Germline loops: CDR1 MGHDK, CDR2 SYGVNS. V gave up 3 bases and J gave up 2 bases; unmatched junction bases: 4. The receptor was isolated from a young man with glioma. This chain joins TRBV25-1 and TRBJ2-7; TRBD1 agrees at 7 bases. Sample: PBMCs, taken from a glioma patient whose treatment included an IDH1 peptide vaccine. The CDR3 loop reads CASSETGPTYEQYF. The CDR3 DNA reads TGTGCCAGCAGTGAGACAGGGCCTACCTACGAGCAGTACTTC.